Shown below are 29 T cell receptor beta chains from a single sample sequenced in a study of blood T cell repertoires in COVID-19. TCRdb keeps only in-frame clones here, not all; method: immunoSEQ multiplex PCR. The sample holds hundreds of thousands of clones; roughly 88% are singletons and the top ten take 2% to 2.5%. Sequencing was performed on PBMCs or T cells enriched from blood (not recorded which). These receptors came from a woman aged 40 to 50 with acute COVID-19.

This clone was seen once. V and J are TRBV9 and TRBJ2-7; 8 positions match TRBD2. Trimming at V came to 0 bases and at J to 7 bases, leaving 6 bases not matched to a gene. The CDR3 has 14 amino acids. The V gene's germline CDR1 is SGDLS and CDR2 YYNGEE. CDR3 nucleotide sequence: TGTGCCAGCAGCGTAGACGTCGGGGGGGTAGAGCAGTACTTC. This codes for CASSVDVGGVEQYF.

The chain recombines TRBV3-1 (or the pseudogene TRBV3-2) with TRBJ2-7, with a tentative D call TRBD1 (5 bases). Germline V lookup: CDR1 LGHDT, CDR2 YNNKEL (reference sequence). The CDR3 extends over 13 amino acids. V was trimmed by 1 base and J by 5 bases, leaving 9 bases between them. This CDR3 reads CASSQGQGNEQYF. CDR3 in DNA: TGTGCCAGCAGCCAAGGGCAGGGTAACGAGCAGTACTTC.

The chain couples TRBV5-4 to TRBJ2-5; possible D gene TRBD1, 5 bases. Germline assignment: CDR1 SGHNT and CDR2 YYREEE (reference sequence). The CDR3 sequence is 14 residues long. V was trimmed by 0 bases and J by 4 bases, leaving 10 bases between them. For the CDR3, the DNA is TGTGCCAGCAGCTTGGTAGGGGCGGCAGAGACCCAGTACTTC. Protein sequence: CASSLVGAAETQYF.

The chain has TRBV7-2 and TRBJ2-7; possibly TRBD1 for D (6 bases). Trimming cost V 0 bases and J 4 bases, with 16 bases left between them. The CDR3 has 16 amino acids. Germline-derived CDR1 and CDR2 are SGHTA and FQGNSA. The CDR3 DNA is TGTGCCAGCAGCTTAGCCAGTGGGGGCCAGGGTTACGAGCAGTACTTC. As protein: CASSLASGGQGYEQYF.

The CDR3 spells CASSPQDPGGNVQAFF. The CDR3 DNA reads TGTGCCAGCTCACCACAGGACCCGGGAGGTAATGTACAAGCTTTCTTT. The chain links TRBV18 to TRBJ1-1; D is unclear. V shed 1 base and J shed 9 bases, with 21 bases lying between them. Per the germline V gene, CDR1 is KGHSH and CDR2 is LQKENI. This CDR3 comprises 16 residues.

The rearrangement joins TRBV6-5 to TRBJ1-5; no firm D call. Germline CDR1 and CDR2: MNHEY and SVGAGI. This CDR3 is built from 15 residues. Deletions cut 6 bases from V and 2 bases from J, with 14 bases between. CDR3 sequence reads: CASRPPGDGNQPQHF. CDR3 DNA sequence: TGTGCCAGCAGGCCCCCGGGTGACGGCAATCAGCCCCAGCATTTT.

The V and J genes are TRBV6-6 and TRBJ1-4; D gene uncertain. Germline V gene sequence: CDR1 MNHNY, CDR2 SVGAGI (reference sequence). The CDR3 sequence is 14 residues long. V lost 7 bases to trimming and J lost 7 bases, with 16 bases between them. CDR3 DNA: TGTGCCAGCACATGGAAGGACGGGAGTGAAAAACTGTTTTTT. Residues: CASTWKDGSEKLFF.

The chain links TRBV6-5 to TRBJ1-6, with D possibly matching TRBD1 (6 bases). V was trimmed by 5 bases and J by 9 bases, leaving 8 bases between them. The CDR3 is 12 residues long. Germline V gene lookup returns CDR1 MNHEY and CDR2 SVGAGI. CDR3 in amino acids: CASSRGGSPLHF. CDR3 DNA sequence: TGTGCCAGCAGTCGAGGGGGTTCACCCCTCCACTTT.

DNA of the CDR3: TGTGCCACCAGTACTAGCGGGGGGAGCACAGATACGCAGTATTTT. It encodes CATSTSGGSTDTQYF. J is TRBJ2-3 and V is TRBV24-1, with TRBD2 matching over 12 bases. The CDR3 runs 15 residues. Trimming cost V 6 bases and J 0 bases; bases outside gene matches: 0. Looked up from germline, CDR1 is KGHDR and CDR2 is SFDVKD.

V gene TRBV5-1 combines with J gene TRBJ1-2; TRBD1 is a possible D gene (5 bases). From germline, CDR1 is SGHRS and CDR2 YFSETQ. V lost 4 bases and J lost 4, with 29 bases in between. This CDR3 has 19 amino acids. CDR3 nucleotide sequence: TGCGCCAGCAGCGGAACCCACCTCGCCGGGAGGGGATCCGGCTATGGCTACACCTTC. Amino acids: CASSGTHLAGRGSGYGYTF. Using reference TRBV5-1 and TRBJ1-2 for the parts outside the CDR3, the full variable domain is KAGVTQTPRYLIKTRGQQVTLSCSPISGHRSVSWYQQTPGQGLQFLFEYFSETQRNKGNFPGRFSGRQFSNSRSEMNVSTLELGDSALYLCASSGTHLAGRGSGYGYTFGSGTRLTVV.

The chain uses TRBV30 and TRBJ2-3, with D tentatively TRBD2 (6 bases). The CDR3 contains 16 residues. CDR1 and CDR2 (germline): GTSNPN, SVGIG (reference sequence). The V end lost 8 bases, the J end lost 0 bases, and 21 bases lay between the germline ends. Written as DNA, the CDR3 is TGTGCCCGCGGGGCGGGGTCGAGGTCTAGCACAGATACGCAGTATTTT. Amino acid sequence: CARGAGSRSSTDTQYF. Looking up the rest from reference TRBV30 and TRBJ2-3 gives the full variable domain: SQTIHQWPATLVQPVGSPLSLECTVEGTSNPNLYWYRQAAGRGLQLLFYSVGIGQISSEVPQNLSASRPQDRQFILSSKKLLLSDSGFYLCARGAGSRSSTDTQYFGPGTRLTVL.

The V call is TRBV21-1, the J call TRBJ1-2; the table gives TRBD1 as D, unverified against the DNA. TRBV21-1 corresponds to a pseudogene. The CDR3 is 16 amino acids. The CDR3 region is CASSVTLGQTNYGYTF. In nucleotides, the CDR3 is TGTGCCAGCAGCGTCACCCTAGGACAGACAAACTATGGCTACACCTTC.

The gene calls are TRBV25-1 and TRBJ1-1, with a possible D match to TRBD1 (6 bases). V was shortened by 4 bases and J by 5 bases, with 14 bases between the two germline ends. Germline CDR1 is MGHDK and CDR2 is SYGVNS. This CDR3 region has 14 residues. The CDR3, as DNA: TGTGCCAGCAGTGCCCAGGGGAGAGTAACTGAAGCTTTCTTT. Translating gives CASSAQGRVTEAFF.

This chain connects TRBV24-1 to TRBJ1-3; D possibly corresponds to TRBD1 (5 bases). In germline, CDR1 is KGHDR, CDR2 SFDVKD. The V and J ends lost 5 bases and 2 bases respectively, with 6 bases between them. There are 13 residues in the CDR3. As DNA, the CDR3 is TGTGCCACCAGTGGGGGGGCTGGAAACACCATATATTTT. Its protein product is CATSGGAGNTIYF.

This chain uses TRBV19 with TRBJ2-7, with 8 bases lining up with TRBD1. The CDR3 loop spans 16 amino acids. Trimming removed 4 bases from V and 2 bases from J; junction bases left unmatched: 10. CDR1 LNHDA and CDR2 SQIVND come from the germline V gene (reference sequence). The CDR3 is CASSTYEQGAAYEQYF. The CDR3 DNA sequence: TGTGCCAGTAGTACTTATGAGCAGGGGGCCGCCTACGAGCAGTACTTC.

The chain is built from TRBV18 and TRBJ2-4; 10 bases align to TRBD1. This CDR3 region has 19 residues. CDR1 is KGHSH, CDR2 LQKENI, per germline. V shed 1 base, J shed 1 base, and the junction held 10 bases outside the gene matches. The CDR3 spells CASSPLPGQGPAAKNIQYF. CDR3 in DNA: TGTGCCAGCTCACCACTCCCGGGACAGGGGCCAGCGGCCAAAAACATTCAGTACTTC.

The chain carries TRBV5-6 and TRBJ2-7; 7 nucleotides agree with TRBD1. This CDR3 has 15 amino acids. Germline CDR1 SGHDT, CDR2 YYEEEE. V dropped 2 bases and J dropped 2; count of bases not matched to a gene: 7. The CDR3 region has the DNA TGTGCCAGCAGCTTAACCGGGACAGTGACCTACGAGCAGTACTTC. Amino acid sequence: CASSLTGTVTYEQYF.

Here the CDR3 DNA reads TGTGCCAGCAGCTTAGGCGGCAGCAATGAAAAACTGTTTTTT. This codes for CASSLGGSNEKLFF. The chain joins TRBV7-9 to TRBJ1-4, with D hard to call. CDR3 length: 14 amino acids. Trimming stripped 1 base from V and 5 bases from J, with 8 bases between. Per the germline V gene, CDR1 is SEHNR and CDR2 is FQNEAQ (reference sequence).

The J gene is TRBJ1-2, the V gene TRBV18, with 9 positions matching TRBD1. Germline lookup yields CDR1 KGHSH and CDR2 LQKENI. The CDR3 is 14 amino acids. The V segment lost 4 bases and the J segment 6 bases; nucleotides outside the gene matches: 6. The CDR3 coding sequence is TGTGCCAGCTCACGCTGGGACAGGGAGGATGGCTACACCTTC. Its protein is CASSRWDREDGYTF. Combining the CDR3 with reference TRBV18 and TRBJ1-2 gives the whole variable domain NAGVMQNPRHLVRRRGQEARLRCSPMKGHSHVYWYRQLPEEGLKFMVYLQKENIIDESGMPKERFSAEFPKEGPSILRIQQVVRGDSAAYFCASSRWDREDGYTFGSGTRLTVV.

J is TRBJ2-2 and V is TRBV9; 12 bases are a match to TRBD2. Germline lookup yields CDR1 SGDLS and CDR2 YYNGEE. The CDR3 sequence is 19 residues long. Trimming took 0 bases from V and 4 from J; bases not matched to a gene: 10. The CDR3 region has the DNA TGTGCCAGCAGCGTAGCCCCAACTAGCGGGGGGTTGAGCACCGGGGAGCTGTTTTTT. Its protein product is CASSVAPTSGGLSTGELFF.

The genes are TRBV5-1 and TRBJ2-3; 9 bases match TRBD2. Germline loops: CDR1 SGHRS, CDR2 YFSETQ. V shed 3 bases and J 4 bases; nucleotides not matched to a gene: 9. The CDR3 is 16 amino acids. As DNA, the CDR3 is TGCGCCAGCAGCTCAAAGGCGGGGGGGCCCGCAGATACGCAGTATTTT. This translates into CASSSKAGGPADTQYF.

The V and J genes are TRBV18 and TRBJ2-2, with 7 bases that match TRBD1. V lost 4 bases, J lost 0 bases, and 5 bases stayed unmatched. Per the germline V gene, CDR1 is KGHSH and CDR2 is LQKENI. The CDR3 has 16 amino acids. The CDR3 coding sequence is TGTGCCAGCTCACAACAGGGGACAACGAACACCGGGGAGCTGTTTTTT. Its protein is CASSQQGTTNTGELFF. The full variable domain, completed using reference TRBV18 and TRBJ2-2, is NAGVMQNPRHLVRRRGQEARLRCSPMKGHSHVYWYRQLPEEGLKFMVYLQKENIIDESGMPKERFSAEFPKEGPSILRIQQVVRGDSAAYFCASSQQGTTNTGELFFGEGSRLTVL.

The gene calls are TRBV5-8 and TRBJ1-1, with TRBD1 as a possible D gene (6 bases). Germline CDR1 is SGHTS and CDR2 is YDEGEE. This CDR3 is 13 amino acids long. The ends were cut back, 0 bases at V and 11 bases at J, with 14 bases in the middle. The CDR3 protein is CASSLVGARRAFF. CDR3 in DNA: TGTGCCAGCAGCTTGGTGGGGGCGCGGCGTGCTTTCTTT.

The DNA for the CDR3 is TGTGCCTGGAGTGAAACTGTGAATGAGCAGTTCTTC. It specifies CAWSETVNEQFF. This chain links TRBV30 with TRBJ2-1; no clear D. The V gene lost 1 base and the J gene lost 7 bases, with 8 bases spanning the gap. The CDR3 is 12 amino acids. Germline CDR1 GTSNPN, CDR2 SVGIG (reference sequence).

The rearrangement links TRBV4-2 to TRBJ2-3, with 11 bases fitting TRBD2. Germline V gives CDR1 LGHNA, CDR2 YNFKEQ. V dropped 1 base and J dropped 2; count of bases not matched to a gene: 2. The CDR3 loop spans 16 amino acids. CDR3 in DNA: TGTGCCAGCAGCCAAGGGACTAGCGGGTACACAGATACGCAGTATTTT. Protein: CASSQGTSGYTDTQYF.

The V call is TRBV6-5, the J call TRBJ2-7, with TRBD1 matching 7 bases. CDR3 length: 14 amino acids. Trimming took 6 bases from V and 2 from J; bases not matched to a gene: 7. In germline, CDR1 is MNHEY, CDR2 SVGAGI. The CDR3 DNA reads as TGTGCCAGCAGGCAAACGGGACAGACCTACGAGCAGTACTTC. Translation gives CASRQTGQTYEQYF.

This chain links TRBV19 with TRBJ1-1, with 8 bases that match TRBD1. CDR1 and CDR2 (germline): LNHDA, SQIVND (reference sequence). V was clipped by 5 bases and J by 5 bases; unmatched bases: 10. This CDR3 region has 15 residues. The chain's CDR3 is CASSLRTGRVTEAFF. The CDR3, as DNA: TGTGCCAGTAGTCTCCGGACAGGGAGGGTGACTGAAGCTTTCTTT.

V and J are TRBV12-3 or TRBV12-4 and TRBJ2-5, with 10 bases lining up with TRBD2. Unmatched junction bases numbered 3, after V lost 6 bases and J lost 5 bases. The CDR3 is made up of 13 amino acids. This chain's CDR3 is CASSLGLAETQYF. The DNA of the CDR3 is TGTGCCAGCAGCTTGGGACTAGCGGAGACCCAGTACTTC.

The rearrangement links TRBV4-1 to TRBJ2-3, with 12 bases lining up with TRBD1. V shed 7 bases, J shed 5 bases, and the junction held 4 bases outside the gene matches. The CDR3 extends over 14 amino acids. Germline V gene lookup returns CDR1 MGHRA and CDR2 YSYEKL. CDR3 amino acids: CASTRDRGRDTQYF. CDR3 sequence (DNA): TGCGCCAGCACCCGGGACAGGGGGCGAGATACGCAGTATTTT.